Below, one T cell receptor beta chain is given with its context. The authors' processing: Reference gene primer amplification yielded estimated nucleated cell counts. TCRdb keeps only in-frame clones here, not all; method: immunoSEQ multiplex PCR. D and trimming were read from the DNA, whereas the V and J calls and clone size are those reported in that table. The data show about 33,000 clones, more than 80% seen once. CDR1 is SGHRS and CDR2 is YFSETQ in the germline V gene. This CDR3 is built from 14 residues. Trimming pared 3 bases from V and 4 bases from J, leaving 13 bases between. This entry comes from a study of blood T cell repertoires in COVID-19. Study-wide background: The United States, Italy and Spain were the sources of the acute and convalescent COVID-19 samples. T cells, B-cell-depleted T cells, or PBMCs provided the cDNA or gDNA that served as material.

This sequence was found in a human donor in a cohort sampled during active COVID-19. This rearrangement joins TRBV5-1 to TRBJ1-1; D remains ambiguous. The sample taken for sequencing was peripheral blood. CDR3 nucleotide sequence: TGCGCCAGCAGCTGGAGTGGGGAGGTCACTGAAGCTTTCTTT. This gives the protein CASSWSGEVTEAFF.